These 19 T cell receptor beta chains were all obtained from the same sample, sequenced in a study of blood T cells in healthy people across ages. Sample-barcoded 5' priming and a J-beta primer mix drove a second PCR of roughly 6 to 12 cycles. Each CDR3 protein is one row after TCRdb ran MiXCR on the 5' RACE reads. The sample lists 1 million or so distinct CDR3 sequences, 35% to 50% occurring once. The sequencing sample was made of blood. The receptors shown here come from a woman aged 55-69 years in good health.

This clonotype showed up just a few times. CDR3 residues: CASSDSGSKKTQYF. In DNA form, the CDR3 reads TGTGCCAGCAGTGACAGCGGGAGTAAAAAGACCCAGTACTTC. V usage is TRBV6-2 or TRBV6-3 and J usage is TRBJ2-5, with 8 bases matching TRBD2. Germline V gene data show CDR1 as MNHEY and CDR2 as SVGEGT. The CDR3 sequence is 14 residues long. With 5 bases clipped from V and 6 bases from J, the junction kept 8 bases outside the gene matches.

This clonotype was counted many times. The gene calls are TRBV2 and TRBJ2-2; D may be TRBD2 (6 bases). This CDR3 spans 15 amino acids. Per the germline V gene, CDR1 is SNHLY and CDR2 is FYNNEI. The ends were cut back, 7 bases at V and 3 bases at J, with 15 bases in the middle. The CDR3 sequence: CASKGGAGYTGELFF. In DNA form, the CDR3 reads TGTGCCAGCAAGGGAGGCGCAGGATACACCGGGGAGCTGTTTTTT.

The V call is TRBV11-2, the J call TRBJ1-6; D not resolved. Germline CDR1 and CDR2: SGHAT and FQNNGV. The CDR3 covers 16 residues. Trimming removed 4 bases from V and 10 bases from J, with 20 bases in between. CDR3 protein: CASSSPSGISRSPLHF. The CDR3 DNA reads TGTGCCAGCAGCTCGCCCTCCGGAATTTCTCGATCACCCCTCCACTTT.

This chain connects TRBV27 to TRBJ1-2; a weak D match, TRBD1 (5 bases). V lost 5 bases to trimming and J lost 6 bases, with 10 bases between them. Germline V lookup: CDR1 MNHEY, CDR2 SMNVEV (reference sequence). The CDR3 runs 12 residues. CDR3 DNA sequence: TGTGCCAGCAGTACAGGCATAAATGGCTACACCTTC. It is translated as CASSTGINGYTF.

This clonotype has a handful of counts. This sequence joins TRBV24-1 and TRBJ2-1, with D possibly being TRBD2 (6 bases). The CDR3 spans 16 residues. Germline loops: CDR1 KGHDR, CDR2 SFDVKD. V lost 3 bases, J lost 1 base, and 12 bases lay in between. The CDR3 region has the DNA TGTGCCACCAGTGATCTAGGGGCGGGGTCCTACAATGAGCAGTTCTTC. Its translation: CATSDLGAGSYNEQFF.

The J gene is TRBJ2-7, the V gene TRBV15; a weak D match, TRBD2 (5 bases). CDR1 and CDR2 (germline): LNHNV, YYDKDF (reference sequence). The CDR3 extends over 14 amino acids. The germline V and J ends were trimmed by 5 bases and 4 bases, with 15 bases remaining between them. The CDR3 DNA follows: TGTGCCACCAGCCCCCGTAGGACTCAGTACGAGCAGTACTTC. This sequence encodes CATSPRRTQYEQYF.

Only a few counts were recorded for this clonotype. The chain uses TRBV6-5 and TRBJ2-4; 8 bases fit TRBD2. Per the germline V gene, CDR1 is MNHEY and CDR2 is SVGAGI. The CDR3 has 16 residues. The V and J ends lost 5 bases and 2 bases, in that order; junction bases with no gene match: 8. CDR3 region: CASSPGGKSTKNIQYF. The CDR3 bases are TGTGCCAGCAGTCCGGGGGGGAAGTCGACCAAAAACATTCAGTACTTC.

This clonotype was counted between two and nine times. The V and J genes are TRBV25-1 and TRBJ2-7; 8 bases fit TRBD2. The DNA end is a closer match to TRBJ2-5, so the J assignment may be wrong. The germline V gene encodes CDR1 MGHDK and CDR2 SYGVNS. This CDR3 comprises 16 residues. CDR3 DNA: TGTGCCAGCAGTGATATAGGGAGCGGGAGTAGCGAGACCCAGTACTTC. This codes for CASSDIGSGSSETQYF.

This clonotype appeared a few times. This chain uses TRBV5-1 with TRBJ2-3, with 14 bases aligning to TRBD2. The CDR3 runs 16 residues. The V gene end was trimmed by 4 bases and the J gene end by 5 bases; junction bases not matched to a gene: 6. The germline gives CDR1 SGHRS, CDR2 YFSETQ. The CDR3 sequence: CASSRLAGGSGDTQYF. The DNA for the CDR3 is TGCGCCAGCAGCCGACTAGCGGGAGGGTCGGGAGATACGCAGTATTTT.

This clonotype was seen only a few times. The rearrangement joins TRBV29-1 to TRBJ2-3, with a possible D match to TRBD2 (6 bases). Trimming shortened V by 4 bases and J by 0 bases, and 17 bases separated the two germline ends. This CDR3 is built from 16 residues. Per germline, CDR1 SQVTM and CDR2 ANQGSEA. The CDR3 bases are TGCAGCGTTGTGGGGGGTGACTTCGCTAGCACAGATACGCAGTATTTT. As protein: CSVVGGDFASTDTQYF.

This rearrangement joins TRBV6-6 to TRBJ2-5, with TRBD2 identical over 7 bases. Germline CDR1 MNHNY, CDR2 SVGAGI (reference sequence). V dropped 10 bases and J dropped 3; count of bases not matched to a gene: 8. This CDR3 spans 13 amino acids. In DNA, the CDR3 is TGTGCCACCCGGGGGGAAGTTGAAGAGACCCAGTACTTC. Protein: CATRGEVEETQYF.

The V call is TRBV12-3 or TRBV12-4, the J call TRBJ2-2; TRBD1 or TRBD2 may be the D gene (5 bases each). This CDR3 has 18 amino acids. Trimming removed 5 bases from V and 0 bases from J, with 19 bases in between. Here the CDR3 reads CASSPGTLTGSNTGELFF. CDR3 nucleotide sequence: TGTGCCAGCAGTCCGGGGACCCTCACGGGGTCGAACACCGGGGAGCTGTTTTTT.

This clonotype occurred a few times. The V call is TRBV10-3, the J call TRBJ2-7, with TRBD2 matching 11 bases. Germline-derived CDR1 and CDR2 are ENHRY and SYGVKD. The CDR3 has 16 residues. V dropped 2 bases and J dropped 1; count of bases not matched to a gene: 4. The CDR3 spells CAISEPGTSGSYEQYF. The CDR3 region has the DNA TGTGCCATCAGTGAGCCCGGGACTAGCGGTTCCTACGAGCAGTACTTC.

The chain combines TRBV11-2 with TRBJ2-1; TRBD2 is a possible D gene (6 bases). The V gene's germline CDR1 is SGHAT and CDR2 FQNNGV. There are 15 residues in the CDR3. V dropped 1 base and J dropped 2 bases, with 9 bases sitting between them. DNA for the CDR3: TGTGCCAGCAGCTTAGGACGGGAGCCCTACAATGAGCAGTTCTTC. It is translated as CASSLGREPYNEQFF.

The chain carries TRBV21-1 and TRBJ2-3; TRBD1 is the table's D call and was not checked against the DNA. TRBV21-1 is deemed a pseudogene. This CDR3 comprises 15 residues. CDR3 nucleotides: TGTGCCAGCAGCAAAGCAAGGGGGTACACAGATACGCAGTATTTT. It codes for CASSKARGYTDTQYF.

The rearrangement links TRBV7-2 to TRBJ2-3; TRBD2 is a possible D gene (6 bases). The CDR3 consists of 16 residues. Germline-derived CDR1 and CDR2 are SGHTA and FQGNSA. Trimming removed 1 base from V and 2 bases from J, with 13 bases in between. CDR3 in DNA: TGTGCCAGCAGCTTAGGGAGCGGGCCCCCCACAGATACGCAGTATTTT. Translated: CASSLGSGPPTDTQYF.

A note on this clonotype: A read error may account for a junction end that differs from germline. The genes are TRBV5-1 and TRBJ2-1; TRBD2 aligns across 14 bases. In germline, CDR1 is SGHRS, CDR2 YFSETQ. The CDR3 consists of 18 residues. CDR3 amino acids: CASSPGLAGVGVYYEQFF. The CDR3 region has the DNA TGCGCCAGCAGCCCGGGACTAGCGGGAGTGGGGGTCTACTATGAGCAGTTCTTC.

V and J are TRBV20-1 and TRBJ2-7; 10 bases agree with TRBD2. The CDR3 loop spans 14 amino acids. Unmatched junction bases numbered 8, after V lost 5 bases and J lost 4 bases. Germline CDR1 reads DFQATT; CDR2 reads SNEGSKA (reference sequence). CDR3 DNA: TGCAGTGCTCCAGGTAGCGGGAGGCCTTACGAGCAGTACTTC. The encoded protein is CSAPGSGRPYEQYF.

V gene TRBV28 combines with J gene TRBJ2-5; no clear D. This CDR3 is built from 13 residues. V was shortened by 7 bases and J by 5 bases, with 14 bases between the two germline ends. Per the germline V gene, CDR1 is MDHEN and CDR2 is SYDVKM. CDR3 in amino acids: CASNLHAVETQYF. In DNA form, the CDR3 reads TGTGCCAGCAACCTCCACGCAGTGGAGACCCAGTACTTC.